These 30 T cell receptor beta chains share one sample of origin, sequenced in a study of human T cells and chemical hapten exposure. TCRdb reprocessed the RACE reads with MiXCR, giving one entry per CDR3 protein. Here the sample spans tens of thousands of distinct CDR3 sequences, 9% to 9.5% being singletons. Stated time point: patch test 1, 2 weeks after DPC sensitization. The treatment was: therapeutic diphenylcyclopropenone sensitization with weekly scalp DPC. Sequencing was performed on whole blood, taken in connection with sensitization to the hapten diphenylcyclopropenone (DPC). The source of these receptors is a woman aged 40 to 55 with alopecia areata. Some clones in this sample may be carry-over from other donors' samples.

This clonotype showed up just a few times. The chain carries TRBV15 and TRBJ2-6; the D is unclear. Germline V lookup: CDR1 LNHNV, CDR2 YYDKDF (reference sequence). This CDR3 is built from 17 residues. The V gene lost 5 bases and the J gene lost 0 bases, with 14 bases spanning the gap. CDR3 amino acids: CATSAANMASGANVLTF. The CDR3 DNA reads TGTGCCACCAGCGCAGCCAACATGGCCTCTGGGGCCAACGTCCTGACTTTC.

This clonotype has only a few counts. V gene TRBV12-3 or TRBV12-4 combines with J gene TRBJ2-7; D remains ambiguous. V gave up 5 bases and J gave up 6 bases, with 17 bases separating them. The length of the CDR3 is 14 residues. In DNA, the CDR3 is TGTGCCAGCAGTCCCCCCAGCCCCCTAAGCGAGCAGTACTTC. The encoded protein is CASSPPSPLSEQYF.

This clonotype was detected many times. CDR3 nucleotide sequence: TGTGCCACCAGTGATTCAACCGGGACACCATACTCCTACGAGCAGTACTTC. Its protein product is CATSDSTGTPYSYEQYF. V gene TRBV24-1 combines with J gene TRBJ2-7; perhaps TRBD1 as D (6 bases). V was clipped by 2 bases and J by 0 bases, with 16 bases between them. The CDR3 is made up of 17 amino acids. Per the germline V gene, CDR1 is KGHDR and CDR2 is SFDVKD.

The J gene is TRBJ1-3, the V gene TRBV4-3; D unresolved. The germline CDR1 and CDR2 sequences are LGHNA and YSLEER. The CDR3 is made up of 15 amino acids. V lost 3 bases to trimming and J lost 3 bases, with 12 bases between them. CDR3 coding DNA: TGCGCCAGCAGCCAGCATGGAGGGAATGGAAACACCATATATTTT. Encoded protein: CASSQHGGNGNTIYF.

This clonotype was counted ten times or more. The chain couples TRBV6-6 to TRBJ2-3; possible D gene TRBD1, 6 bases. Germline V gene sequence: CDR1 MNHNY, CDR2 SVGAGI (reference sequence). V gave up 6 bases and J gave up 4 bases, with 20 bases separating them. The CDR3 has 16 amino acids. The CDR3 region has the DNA TGTGCCAGCAGAGGGCAAGATAGGAAGGGGGCAGATACGCAGTATTTT. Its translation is CASRGQDRKGADTQYF.

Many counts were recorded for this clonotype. CDR3 loop: CASSSLGLAGSTDTQYF. The CDR3 nucleotides read TGTGCCAGCAGCTCCCTCGGACTAGCGGGGTCGACAGATACGCAGTATTTT. V and J are TRBV11-2 and TRBJ2-3; 12 bases map to TRBD2. V shed 4 bases, J shed 3 bases, and the junction held 8 bases outside the gene matches. Per the germline V gene, CDR1 is SGHAT and CDR2 is FQNNGV. The CDR3 has 17 residues.

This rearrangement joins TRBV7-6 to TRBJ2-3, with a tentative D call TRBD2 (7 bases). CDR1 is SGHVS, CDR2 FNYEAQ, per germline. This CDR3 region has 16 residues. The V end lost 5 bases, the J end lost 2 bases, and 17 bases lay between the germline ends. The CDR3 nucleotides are TGTGCCAGCAGCCCGGAAGGGGGGGAGTTCACAGATACGCAGTATTTT. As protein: CASSPEGGEFTDTQYF.

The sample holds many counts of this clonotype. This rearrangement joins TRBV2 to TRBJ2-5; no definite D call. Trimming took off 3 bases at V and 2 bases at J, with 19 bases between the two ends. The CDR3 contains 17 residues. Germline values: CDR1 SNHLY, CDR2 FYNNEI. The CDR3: CASSDLKGDLVQETQYF. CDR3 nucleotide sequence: TGTGCCAGCAGTGACCTAAAGGGCGACCTCGTTCAAGAGACCCAGTACTTC.

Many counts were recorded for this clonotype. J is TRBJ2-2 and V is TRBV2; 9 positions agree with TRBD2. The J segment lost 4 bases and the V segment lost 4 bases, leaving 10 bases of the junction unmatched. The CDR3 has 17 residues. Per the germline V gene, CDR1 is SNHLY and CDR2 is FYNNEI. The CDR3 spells CASSVTSGGSFTGELFF. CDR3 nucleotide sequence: TGTGCCAGCAGTGTAACCAGCGGGGGGTCCTTCACCGGGGAGCTGTTTTTT.

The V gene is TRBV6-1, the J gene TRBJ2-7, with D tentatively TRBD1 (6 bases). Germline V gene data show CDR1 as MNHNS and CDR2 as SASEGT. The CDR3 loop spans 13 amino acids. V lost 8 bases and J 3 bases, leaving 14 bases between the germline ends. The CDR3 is CASSRTAYYEQYF. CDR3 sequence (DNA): TGTGCCAGCTCAAGGACAGCCTACTACGAGCAGTACTTC.

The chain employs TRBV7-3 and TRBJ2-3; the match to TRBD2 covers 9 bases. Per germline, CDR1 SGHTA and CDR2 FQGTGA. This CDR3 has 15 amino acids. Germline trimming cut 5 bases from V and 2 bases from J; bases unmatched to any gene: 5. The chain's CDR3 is CASSPGTSLTDTQYF. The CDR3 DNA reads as TGTGCCAGCAGCCCCGGGACTAGCCTCACAGATACGCAGTATTTT.

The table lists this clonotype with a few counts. The CDR3 loop is CASSQASPDGLNTEAFF. Here the CDR3 DNA reads TGCGCCAGCAGCCAAGCTAGCCCGGACGGCTTGAACACTGAAGCTTTCTTT. The chain combines TRBV4-1 with TRBJ1-1; no firm D call. Trimming cost V 1 base and J 0 bases, with 15 bases left between them. Looked up from germline, CDR1 is MGHRA and CDR2 is YSYEKL. CDR3 length: 17 residues.

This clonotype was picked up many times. The CDR3 protein is CASSDPSYNSPLHF. The CDR3, as DNA: TGTGCCAGCAGCGACCCGTCTTATAATTCACCCCTCCACTTT. The chain has TRBV5-4 and TRBJ1-6; D gene uncertain. This CDR3 spans 14 amino acids. Germline assignment: CDR1 SGHNT and CDR2 YYREEE (reference sequence). Trimming removed 4 bases at V and 4 bases at J, with 9 bases between.

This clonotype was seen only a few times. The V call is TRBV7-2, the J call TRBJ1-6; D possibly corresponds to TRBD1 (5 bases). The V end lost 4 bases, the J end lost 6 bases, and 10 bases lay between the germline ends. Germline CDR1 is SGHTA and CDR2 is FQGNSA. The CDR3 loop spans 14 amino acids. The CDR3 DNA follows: TGTGCCAGCAGCTACCGGGACGGTAATTCACCCCTCCACTTT. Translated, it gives CASSYRDGNSPLHF.

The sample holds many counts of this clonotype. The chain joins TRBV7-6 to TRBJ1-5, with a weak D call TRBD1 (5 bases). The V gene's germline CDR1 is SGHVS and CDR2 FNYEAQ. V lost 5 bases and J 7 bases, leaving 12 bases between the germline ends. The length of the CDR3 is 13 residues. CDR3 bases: TGTGCCAGCAGCCCCGGGGGATGGCAGCCCCAGCATTTT. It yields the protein CASSPGGWQPQHF.

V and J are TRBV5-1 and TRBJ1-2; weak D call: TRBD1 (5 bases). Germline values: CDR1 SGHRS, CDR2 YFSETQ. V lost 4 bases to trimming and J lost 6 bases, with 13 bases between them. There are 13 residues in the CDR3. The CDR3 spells CASSLEQDDGYTF. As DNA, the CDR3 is TGCGCCAGCAGCCTCGAACAGGATGATGGCTACACCTTC. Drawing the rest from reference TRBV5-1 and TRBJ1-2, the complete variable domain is KAGVTQTPRYLIKTRGQQVTLSCSPISGHRSVSWYQQTPGQGLQFLFEYFSETQRNKGNFPGRFSGRQFSNSRSEMNVSTLELGDSALYLCASSLEQDDGYTFGSGTRLTVV.

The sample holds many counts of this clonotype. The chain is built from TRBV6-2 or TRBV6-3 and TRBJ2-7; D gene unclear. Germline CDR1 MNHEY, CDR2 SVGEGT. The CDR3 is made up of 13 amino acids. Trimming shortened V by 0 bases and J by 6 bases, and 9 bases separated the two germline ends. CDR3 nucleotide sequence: TGTGCCAGCAGTTACTCCTCCCAGGTCGAGCAGTACTTC. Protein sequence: CASSYSSQVEQYF.

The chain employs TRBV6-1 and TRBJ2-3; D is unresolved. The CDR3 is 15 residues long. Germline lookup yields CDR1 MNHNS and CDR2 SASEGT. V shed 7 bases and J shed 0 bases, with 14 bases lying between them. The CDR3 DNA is TGTGCCAGCACGAGAGACGGTGCTAGCACAGATACGCAGTATTTT. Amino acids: CASTRDGASTDTQYF.

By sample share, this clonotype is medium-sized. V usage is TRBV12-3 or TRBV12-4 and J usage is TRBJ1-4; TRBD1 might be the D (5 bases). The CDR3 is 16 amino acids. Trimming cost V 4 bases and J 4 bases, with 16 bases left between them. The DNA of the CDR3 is TGTGCCAGCAGTTCCCTCTTCGGGACCAGTAATGAAAAACTGTTTTTT. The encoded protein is CASSSLFGTSNEKLFF.

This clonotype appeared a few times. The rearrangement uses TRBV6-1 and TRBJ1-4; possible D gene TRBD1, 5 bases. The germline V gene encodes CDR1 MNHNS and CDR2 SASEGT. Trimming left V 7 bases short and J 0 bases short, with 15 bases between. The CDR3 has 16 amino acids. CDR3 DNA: TGTGCCAGCACCCGGGCCAGGGATGCAACTAATGAAAAACTGTTTTTT. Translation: CASTRARDATNEKLFF.

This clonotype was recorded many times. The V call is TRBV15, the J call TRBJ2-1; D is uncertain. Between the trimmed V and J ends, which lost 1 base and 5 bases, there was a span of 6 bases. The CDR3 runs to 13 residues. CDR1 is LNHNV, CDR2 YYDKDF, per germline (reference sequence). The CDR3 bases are TGTGCCACCAGCAGAGTGGGCGACAATGAGCAGTTCTTC. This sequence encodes CATSRVGDNEQFF.

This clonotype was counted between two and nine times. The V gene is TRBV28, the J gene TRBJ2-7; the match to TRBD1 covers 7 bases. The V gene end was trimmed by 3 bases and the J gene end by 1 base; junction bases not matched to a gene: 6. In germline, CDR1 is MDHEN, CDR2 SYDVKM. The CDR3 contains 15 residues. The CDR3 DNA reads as TGTGCCAGCAGTTTTGTGCAGGGGGAGTCCTACGAGCAGTACTTC. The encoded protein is CASSFVQGESYEQYF.

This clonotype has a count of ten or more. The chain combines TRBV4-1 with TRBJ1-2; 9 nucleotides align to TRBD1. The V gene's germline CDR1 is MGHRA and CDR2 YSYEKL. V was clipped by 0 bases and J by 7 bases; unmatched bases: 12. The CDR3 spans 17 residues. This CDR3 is CASSQDTGQGALAGYTF. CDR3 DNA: TGCGCCAGCAGCCAAGATACGGGACAGGGTGCCCTGGCTGGCTACACCTTC.

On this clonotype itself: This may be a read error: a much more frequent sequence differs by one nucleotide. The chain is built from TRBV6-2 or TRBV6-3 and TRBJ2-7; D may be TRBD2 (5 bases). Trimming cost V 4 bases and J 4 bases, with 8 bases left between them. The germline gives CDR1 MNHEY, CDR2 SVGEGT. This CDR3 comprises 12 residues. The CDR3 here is CASSFSGYEQYF. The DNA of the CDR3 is TGTGCCAGCAGTTTCTCGGGGTACGAGCAGTACTTC.

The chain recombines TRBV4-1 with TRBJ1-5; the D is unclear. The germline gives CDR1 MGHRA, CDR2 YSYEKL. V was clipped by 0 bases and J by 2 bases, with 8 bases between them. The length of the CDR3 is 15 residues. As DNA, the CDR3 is TGCGCCAGCAGCCAAGACCGGGCAGGCAATCAGCCCCAGCATTTT. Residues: CASSQDRAGNQPQHF.

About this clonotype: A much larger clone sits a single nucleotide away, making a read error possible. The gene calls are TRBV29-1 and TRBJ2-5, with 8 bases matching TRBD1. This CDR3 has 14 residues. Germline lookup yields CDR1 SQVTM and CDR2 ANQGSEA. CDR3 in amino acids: CCVEPDRVGETQYF. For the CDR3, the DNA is TGCTGCGTTGAACCGGACAGGGTCGGAGAGACCCAGTACTTC.

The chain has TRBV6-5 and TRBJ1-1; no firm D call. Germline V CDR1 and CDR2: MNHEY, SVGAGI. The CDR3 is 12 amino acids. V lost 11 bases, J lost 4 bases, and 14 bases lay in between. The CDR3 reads CASKGGFTEAFF. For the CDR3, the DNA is TGTGCCTCAAAGGGCGGGTTCACTGAAGCTTTCTTT.

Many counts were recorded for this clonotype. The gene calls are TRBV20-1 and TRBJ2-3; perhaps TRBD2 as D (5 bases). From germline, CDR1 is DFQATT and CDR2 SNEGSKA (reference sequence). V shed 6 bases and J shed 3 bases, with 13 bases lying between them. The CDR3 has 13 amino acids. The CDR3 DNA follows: TGCAGTGCCTTAGAGGGTTGGACAGATACGCAGTATTTT. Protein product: CSALEGWTDTQYF.

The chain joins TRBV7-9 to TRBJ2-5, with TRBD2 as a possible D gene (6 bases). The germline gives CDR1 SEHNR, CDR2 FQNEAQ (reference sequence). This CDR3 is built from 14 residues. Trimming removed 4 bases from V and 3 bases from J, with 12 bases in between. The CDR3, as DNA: TGTGCCAGCAGCTCCGGAGGGGAGGAAGAGACCCAGTACTTC. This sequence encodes CASSSGGEEETQYF.

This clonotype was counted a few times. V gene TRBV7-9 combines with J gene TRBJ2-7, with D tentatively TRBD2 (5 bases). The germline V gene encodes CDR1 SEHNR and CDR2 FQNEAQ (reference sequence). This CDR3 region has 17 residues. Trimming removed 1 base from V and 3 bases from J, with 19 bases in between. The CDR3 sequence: CASSLGRSRDGIYEQYF. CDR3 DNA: TGTGCCAGCAGCTTAGGAAGATCCCGTGACGGGATCTACGAGCAGTACTTC.